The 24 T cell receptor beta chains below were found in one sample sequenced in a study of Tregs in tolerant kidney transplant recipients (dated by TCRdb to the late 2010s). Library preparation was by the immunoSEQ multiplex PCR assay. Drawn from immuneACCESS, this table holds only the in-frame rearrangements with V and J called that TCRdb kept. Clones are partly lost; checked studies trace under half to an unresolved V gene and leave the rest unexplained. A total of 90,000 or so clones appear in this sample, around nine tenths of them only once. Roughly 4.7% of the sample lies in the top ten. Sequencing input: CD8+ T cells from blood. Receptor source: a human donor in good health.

This chain's CDR3 is CASSLHGTPDKGQFF. As DNA, the CDR3 is TGTGCCAGCAGCTTACACGGGACCCCGGACAAGGGGCAGTTCTTC. The chain combines TRBV9 with TRBJ2-1; D possibly uses TRBD1 or TRBD2 (5 bases each). From germline, CDR1 is SGDLS and CDR2 YYNGEE. V was pared by 4 bases and J by 12 bases, with 23 bases between. The CDR3 consists of 15 residues.

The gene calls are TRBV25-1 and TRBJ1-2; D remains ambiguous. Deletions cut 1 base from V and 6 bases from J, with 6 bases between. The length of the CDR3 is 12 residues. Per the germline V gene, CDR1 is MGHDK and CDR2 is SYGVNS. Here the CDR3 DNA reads TGTGCCAGCAGTGAATCGGGAAATGGCTACACCTTC. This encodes CASSESGNGYTF.

CDR3 in amino acids: CASSDSSAGELFF. CDR3 DNA sequence: TGTGCCAGCAGTGACTCCTCGGCCGGGGAGCTGTTTTTT. The chain employs TRBV6-4 and TRBJ2-2; D call uncertain. Looked up from germline, CDR1 is MRHNA and CDR2 is SNTAGT. The CDR3 spans 13 residues. V was clipped by 0 bases and J by 6 bases, with 5 bases between them.

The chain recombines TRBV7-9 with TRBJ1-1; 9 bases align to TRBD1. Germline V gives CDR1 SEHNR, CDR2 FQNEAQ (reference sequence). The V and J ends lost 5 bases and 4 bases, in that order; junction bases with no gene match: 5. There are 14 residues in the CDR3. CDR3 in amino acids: CASSTGQGSTEAFF. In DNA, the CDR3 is TGTGCCAGCAGCACCGGACAGGGGAGCACTGAAGCTTTCTTT.

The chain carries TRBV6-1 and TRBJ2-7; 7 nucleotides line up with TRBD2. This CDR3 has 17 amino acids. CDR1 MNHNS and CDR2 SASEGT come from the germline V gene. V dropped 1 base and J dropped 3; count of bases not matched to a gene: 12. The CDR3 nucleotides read TGTGCCAGCAGTGAAGGGGCGGGTAGCGGGTTTGTCTACGAGCAGTACTTC. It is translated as CASSEGAGSGFVYEQYF.

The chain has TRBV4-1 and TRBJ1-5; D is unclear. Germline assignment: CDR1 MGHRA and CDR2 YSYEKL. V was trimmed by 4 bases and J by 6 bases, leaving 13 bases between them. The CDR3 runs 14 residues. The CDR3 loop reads CASSPIGETQPQHF. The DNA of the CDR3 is TGCGCCAGCAGCCCCATCGGGGAAACTCAGCCCCAGCATTTT.

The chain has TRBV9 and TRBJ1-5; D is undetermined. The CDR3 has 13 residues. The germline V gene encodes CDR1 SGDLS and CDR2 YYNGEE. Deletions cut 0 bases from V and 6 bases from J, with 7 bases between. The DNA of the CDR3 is TGTGCCAGCAGCGTAGCTACGGGTCAGCCCCAGCATTTT. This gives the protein CASSVATGQPQHF.

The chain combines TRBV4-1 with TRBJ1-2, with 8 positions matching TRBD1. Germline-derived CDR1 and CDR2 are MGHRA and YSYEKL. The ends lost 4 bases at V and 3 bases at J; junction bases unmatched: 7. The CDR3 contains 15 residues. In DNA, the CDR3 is TGCGCCAGCAGCCCAGGACAGGGCTCTCACTATGGCTACACCTTC. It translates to CASSPGQGSHYGYTF.

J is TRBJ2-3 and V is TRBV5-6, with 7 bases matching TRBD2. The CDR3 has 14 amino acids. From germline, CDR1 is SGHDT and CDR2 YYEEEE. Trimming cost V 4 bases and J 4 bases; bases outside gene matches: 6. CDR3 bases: TGTGCCAGCAGCCCAGGTAGCGGGTCAGATACGCAGTATTTT. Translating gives CASSPGSGSDTQYF.

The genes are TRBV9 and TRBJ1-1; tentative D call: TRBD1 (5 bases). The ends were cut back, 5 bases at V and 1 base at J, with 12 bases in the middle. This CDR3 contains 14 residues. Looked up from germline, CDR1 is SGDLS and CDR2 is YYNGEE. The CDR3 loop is CASRHMRGNTEAFF. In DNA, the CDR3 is TGTGCCAGCAGACACATGAGGGGGAACACTGAAGCTTTCTTT. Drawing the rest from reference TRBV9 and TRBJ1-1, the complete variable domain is DSGVTQTPKHLITATGQRVTLRCSPRSGDLSVYWYQQSLDQGLQFLIQYYNGEERAKGNILERFSAQQFPDLHSELNLSSLELGDSALYFCASRHMRGNTEAFFGQGTRLTVV.

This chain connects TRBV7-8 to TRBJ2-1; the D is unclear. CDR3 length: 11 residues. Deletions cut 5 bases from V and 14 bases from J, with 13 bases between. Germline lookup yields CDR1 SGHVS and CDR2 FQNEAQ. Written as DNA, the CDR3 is TGTGCCAGCAGCCCAGGACGAGAAAAGTTCTTC. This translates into CASSPGREKFF. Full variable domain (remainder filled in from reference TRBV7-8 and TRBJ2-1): GAGVSQSPRYKVAKRGQDVALRCDPISGHVSLFWYQQALGQGPEFLTYFQNEAQLDKSGLPSDRFFAERPEGSVSTLKIQRTQQEDSAVYLCASSPGREKFFGPGTRLTVL.

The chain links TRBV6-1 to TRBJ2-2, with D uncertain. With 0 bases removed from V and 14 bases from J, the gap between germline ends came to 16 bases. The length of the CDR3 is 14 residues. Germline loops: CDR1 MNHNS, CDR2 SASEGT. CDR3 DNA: TGTGCCAGCAGTGAAGCGCCCTGGCAGCGCGCACTGTTTTTT. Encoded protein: CASSEAPWQRALFF.

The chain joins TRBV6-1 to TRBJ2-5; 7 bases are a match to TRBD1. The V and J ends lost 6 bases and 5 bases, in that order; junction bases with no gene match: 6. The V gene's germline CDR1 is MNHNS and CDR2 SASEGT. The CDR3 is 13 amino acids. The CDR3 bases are TGTGCCAGCAGGATGGTCAGGGGGGAGACCCAGTACTTC. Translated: CASRMVRGETQYF.

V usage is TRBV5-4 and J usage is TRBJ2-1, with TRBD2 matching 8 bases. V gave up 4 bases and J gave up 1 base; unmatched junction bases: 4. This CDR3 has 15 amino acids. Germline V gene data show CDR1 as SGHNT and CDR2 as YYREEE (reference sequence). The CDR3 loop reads CASSPGRGSYNEQFF. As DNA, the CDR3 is TGTGCCAGCAGCCCCGGGAGGGGATCCTACAATGAGCAGTTCTTC.

CDR3: CASSLASDRYQPQHF. The DNA for the CDR3 is TGTGCCAGCAGCTTAGCATCGGACAGGTATCAGCCCCAGCATTTT. V and J are TRBV7-9 and TRBJ1-5; 7 bases map to TRBD1. The CDR3 covers 15 residues. Losses at the gene ends were 0 bases for V and 5 bases for J; bases not matched to a gene: 4. Per germline, CDR1 SEHNR and CDR2 FQNEAQ (reference sequence).

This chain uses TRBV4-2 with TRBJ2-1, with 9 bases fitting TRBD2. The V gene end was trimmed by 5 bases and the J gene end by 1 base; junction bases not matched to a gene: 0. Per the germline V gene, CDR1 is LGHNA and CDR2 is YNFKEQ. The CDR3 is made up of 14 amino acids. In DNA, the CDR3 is TGTGCCAGCAGCAGCGGGGGGTCCTACAATGAGCAGTTCTTC. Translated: CASSSGGSYNEQFF.

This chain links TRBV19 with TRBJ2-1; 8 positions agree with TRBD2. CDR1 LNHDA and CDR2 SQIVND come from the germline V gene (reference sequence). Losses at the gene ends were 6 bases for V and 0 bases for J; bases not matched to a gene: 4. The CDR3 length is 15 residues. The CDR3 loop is CASRNGRDSYNEQFF. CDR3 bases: TGTGCCAGTAGGAACGGGAGGGACTCCTACAATGAGCAGTTCTTC.

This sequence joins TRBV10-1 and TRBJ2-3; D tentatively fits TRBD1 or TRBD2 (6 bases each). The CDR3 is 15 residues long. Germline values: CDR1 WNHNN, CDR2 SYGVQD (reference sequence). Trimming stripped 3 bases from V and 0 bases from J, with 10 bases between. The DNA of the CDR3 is TGCGCCAGCAGTGACGGGGGCCACAGCACAGATACGCAGTATTTT. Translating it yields CASSDGGHSTDTQYF.

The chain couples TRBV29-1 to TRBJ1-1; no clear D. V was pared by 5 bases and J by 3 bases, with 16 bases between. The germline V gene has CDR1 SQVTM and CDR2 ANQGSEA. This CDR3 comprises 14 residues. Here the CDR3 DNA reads TGCAGCGTTCACCGGGCCCTACGGGACACTGAAGCTTTCTTT. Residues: CSVHRALRDTEAFF.

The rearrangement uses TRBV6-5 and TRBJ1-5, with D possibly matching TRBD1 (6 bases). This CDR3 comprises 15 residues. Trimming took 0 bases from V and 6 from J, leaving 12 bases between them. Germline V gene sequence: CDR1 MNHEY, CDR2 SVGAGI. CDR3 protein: CASSYSYREGQPQHF. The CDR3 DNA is TGTGCCAGCAGTTACTCGTACAGGGAGGGTCAGCCCCAGCATTTT.

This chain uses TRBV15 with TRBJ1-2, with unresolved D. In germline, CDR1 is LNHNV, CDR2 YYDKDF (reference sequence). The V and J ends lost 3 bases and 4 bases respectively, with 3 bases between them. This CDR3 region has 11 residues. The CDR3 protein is CATSRGYGYTF. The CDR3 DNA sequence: TGTGCCACCAGCAGGGGCTATGGCTACACCTTC.

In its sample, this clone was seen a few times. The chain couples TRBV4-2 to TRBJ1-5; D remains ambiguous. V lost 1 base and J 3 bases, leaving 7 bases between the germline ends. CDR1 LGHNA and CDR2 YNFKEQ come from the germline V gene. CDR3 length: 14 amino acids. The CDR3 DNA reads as TGTGCCAGCAGCCAAGCTGTTTTCAATCAGCCCCAGCATTTT. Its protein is CASSQAVFNQPQHF.

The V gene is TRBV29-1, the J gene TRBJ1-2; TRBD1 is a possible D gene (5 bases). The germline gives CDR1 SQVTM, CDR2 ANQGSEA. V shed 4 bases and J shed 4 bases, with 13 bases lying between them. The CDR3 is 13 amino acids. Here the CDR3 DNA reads TGCAGCGTTGTTTCCAGGGATAGCTATGGCTACACCTTC. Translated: CSVVSRDSYGYTF.

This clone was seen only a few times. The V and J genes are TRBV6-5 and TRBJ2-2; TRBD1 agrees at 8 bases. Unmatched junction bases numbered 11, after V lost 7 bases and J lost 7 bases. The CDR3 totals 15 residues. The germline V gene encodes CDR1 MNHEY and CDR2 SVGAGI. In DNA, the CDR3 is TGTGCCAGCAAGCCTGGGACAGGCGAAAACGGGGAGCTGTTTTTT. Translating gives CASKPGTGENGELFF.